This section outlines one T cell receptor beta chain sequence together with its context. Measured with immunoSEQ multiplex PCR; TCRdb has only the in-frame clones, and not every one. The sample consists of 95,000 to 100,000 clones, over 85% of them appearing once. Patients in Seattle were enrolled during active infection, then followed longitudinally. Germline values: CDR1 SNHLY, CDR2 FYNNEI. The CDR3 has 13 amino acids. After removal of 6 bases from V and 7 bases from J, the junction contained 8 bases not matched to a gene. These data come from a study of blood T cell repertoires in COVID-19. Study as a whole: The study drew acute and convalescent COVID-19 samples from the United States, Italy and Spain.

The receptor's source is a human donor with COVID-19, enrolled during active disease. The donor label of this sample is uncertain. The J gene is TRBJ1-2, the V gene TRBV2, with 7 bases aligning to TRBD1. Sequences were obtained from peripheral blood. Here the CDR3 reads CASSVTGIGGYTF. Here the CDR3 DNA reads TGTGCCAGCAGCGTGACAGGGATAGGTGGCTACACCTTC.